Presented here are 2 T cell receptor beta chains from one specimen sequenced in a study of blood T cell repertoires in COVID-19. Data came from immunoSEQ multiplex PCR; TCRdb stores just in-frame clones and leaves some out. The sample lists about 150,000 clones, 84% occurring once. The sample was PBMCs or T cells enriched from blood (not recorded which). All receptors come from a woman in her 50s who had been exposed to COVID-19.

The rearrangement joins TRBV5-1 to TRBJ2-2; 10 bases fit TRBD2. The V gene's germline CDR1 is SGHRS and CDR2 YFSETQ. The CDR3 covers 14 residues. V was pared by 7 bases and J by 7 bases, with 7 bases of the junction left unmatched. The CDR3 DNA sequence: TGCGCCAGCGCGGCTAGCGGGGGCCGCGGGGAGCTGTTTTTT. Its protein product is CASAASGGRGELFF. Together with reference TRBV5-1 and TRBJ2-2, the CDR3 gives the full variable domain: KAGVTQTPRYLIKTRGQQVTLSCSPISGHRSVSWYQQTPGQGLQFLFEYFSETQRNKGNFPGRFSGRQFSNSRSEMNVSTLELGDSALYLCASAASGGRGELFFGEGSRLTVL.

This rearrangement joins TRBV27 to TRBJ2-7; D unclear. Per the germline V gene, CDR1 is MNHEY and CDR2 is SMNVEV (reference sequence). The CDR3 sequence is 14 residues long. Trimming removed 5 bases at V and 3 bases at J, with 14 bases between. The CDR3 DNA reads TGTGCCAGCAGTAACATAGCCTTTATCTACGAGCAGTACTTC. It translates to CASSNIAFIYEQYF.